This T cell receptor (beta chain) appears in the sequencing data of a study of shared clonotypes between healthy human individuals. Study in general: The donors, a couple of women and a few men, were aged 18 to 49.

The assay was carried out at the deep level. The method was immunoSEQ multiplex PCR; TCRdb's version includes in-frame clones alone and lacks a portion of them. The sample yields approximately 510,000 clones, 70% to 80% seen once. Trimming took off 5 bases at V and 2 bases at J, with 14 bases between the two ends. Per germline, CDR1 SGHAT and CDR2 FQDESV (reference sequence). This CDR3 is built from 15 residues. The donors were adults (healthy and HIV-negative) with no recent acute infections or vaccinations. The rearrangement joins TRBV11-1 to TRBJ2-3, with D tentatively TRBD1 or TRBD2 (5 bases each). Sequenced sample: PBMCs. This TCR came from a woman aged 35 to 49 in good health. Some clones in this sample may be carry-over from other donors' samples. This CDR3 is CASSLRGANTDTQYF. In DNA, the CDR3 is TGTGCCAGCAGCCTACGGGGCGCGAACACAGATACGCAGTATTTT.